This T cell receptor beta chain was obtained from a study of technical replicates of blood from several donors. Assay used: immunoSEQ multiplex PCR; TCRdb lists only in-frame clones, some missing. Of fewer than 95,000 clones listed, roughly nine tenths are singletons. CDR3 length: 16 amino acids. Deletions cut 1 base from V and 2 bases from J, with 13 bases between. The germline V gene has CDR1 SEHNR and CDR2 FQNEAQ (reference sequence). The source is a human donor in good health. The chain carries TRBV7-9 and TRBJ2-3, with D perhaps TRBD1 (6 bases). Sequenced input: T cells isolated from PBMCs. CDR3: CASSLGQGISTDTQYF. The CDR3 DNA follows: TGTGCCAGCAGCTTAGGTCAGGGGATCTCCACAGATACGCAGTATTTT.